The entry below describes one T cell receptor (beta chain). The data were taken from a study of patients and donors after allogeneic stem cell transplantation. TCRdb fed the RT-PCR reads into MiXCR, producing one record per CDR3 protein. This sample yields roughly 250,000 distinct CDR3 sequences, of which 11% to 15% are seen a single time; around a tenth belongs to the top ten. Trimming stripped 4 bases from V and 4 bases from J, with 16 bases between. The germline V gene encodes CDR1 MNHEY and CDR2 SVGEGT. This CDR3 has 15 amino acids. The sequenced material came from blood, either unsorted or a sorted T cell fraction (not recorded which). The origin of this receptor is a human donor who was either an allogeneic HSCT recipient or a stem cell or donor lymphocyte infusion donor (not recorded which). It is not recorded whose cells these are; they may come from a transplant donor. V gene TRBV6-2 or TRBV6-3 combines with J gene TRBJ1-2; perhaps TRBD1 as D (5 bases). DNA for the CDR3: TGTGCCAGCAGTTCCGCGGGGGGTTCGAGCTATGGCTACACCTTC. It is translated as CASSSAGGSSYGYTF.